The 10 T cell receptor beta chains given below trace back to one sample, sequenced in a study of T-cell reconstitution after alpha-beta-depleted transplantation in children. Preparing the TCRbeta library involved the use of unique molecular identifiers. TCRdb recomputed calls from the PCR reads with MiXCR, one row per CDR3 protein. This sample yields fewer than 750,000 distinct CDR3 sequences, of which roughly 30% are seen a single time; approximately 39% belongs to the top ten. Material: PBMCs, obtained before TCRalphabeta/CD19-depleted stem cell transplant. All receptors derive from a boy in the first two years of life with Wiskott-Aldrich syndrome, due to receive a stem cell transplant.

This clonotype came up a few times. A read error may account for a junction end that differs from germline. The chain carries TRBV29-1 and TRBJ2-1; 9 nucleotides align to TRBD2. Germline lookup yields CDR1 SQVTM and CDR2 ANQGSEA. CDR3 length equals 13 residues. CDR3 in DNA: TGCAGCGCCGAGCGGGAGGTTTGGGATGATCAGTTCTTC. This translates into CSAEREVWDDQFF.

The chain uses TRBV7-9 and TRBJ2-1, with unresolved D. The CDR3 totals 12 residues. V was pared by 5 bases and J by 8 bases, with 10 bases between. The germline V gene encodes CDR1 SEHNR and CDR2 FQNEAQ (reference sequence). The chain's CDR3 is CASSEIIHEQFF. CDR3 nucleotides: TGTGCCAGCAGCGAAATAATCCATGAGCAGTTCTTC.

This clonotype has a handful of counts. The rearrangement joins TRBV20-1 to TRBJ2-5, with unresolved D. Germline V gene sequence: CDR1 DFQATT, CDR2 SNEGSKA (reference sequence). This CDR3 is built from 13 residues. The germline V and J ends were trimmed by 6 bases and 0 bases, with 11 bases remaining between them. Here the CDR3 reads CSALDQNQETQYF. The CDR3 region has the DNA TGCAGTGCCCTGGACCAAAACCAAGAGACCCAGTACTTC.

This clonotype has a handful of counts. V usage is TRBV5-1 and J usage is TRBJ2-5, with 7 nucleotides matching TRBD2. J gave up 5 bases and V 5 bases, and 12 bases lay outside the gene matches. This CDR3 has 15 amino acids. Germline assignment: CDR1 SGHRS and CDR2 YFSETQ. CDR3 loop: CASSPAGVGWETQYF. CDR3 DNA: TGCGCCAGCAGTCCCGCGGGAGTAGGGTGGGAGACCCAGTACTTC.

V gene TRBV9 combines with J gene TRBJ2-4, with 9 nucleotides matching TRBD2. CDR1 is SGDLS, CDR2 YYNGEE, per germline. The junction had 7 bases not matched to a gene; V was cut back by 0 bases and J by 12 bases. The CDR3 consists of 14 residues. In DNA form, the CDR3 reads TGTGCCAGCAGCGTAGAACTAGCGGGTCGTAGTCAGTACTTC. Protein: CASSVELAGRSQYF.

The gene calls are TRBV12-3 or TRBV12-4 and TRBJ2-7; possible D gene TRBD2, 5 bases. V dropped 8 bases and J dropped 3 bases, with 8 bases sitting between them. The CDR3 runs to 11 residues. CDR3 in amino acids: CASAGVYEQYF. The DNA for the CDR3 is TGTGCCAGCGCCGGGGTCTACGAGCAGTACTTC.

V gene TRBV20-1 combines with J gene TRBJ2-5; weak D call: TRBD2 (5 bases). The CDR3 consists of 13 residues. V was trimmed by 6 bases and J by 5 bases, leaving 16 bases between them. Germline-derived CDR1 and CDR2 are DFQATT and SNEGSKA (reference sequence). The CDR3 coding sequence is TGCAGTGCCGGCGTGGGGAGTGGTGAGACCCAGTACTTC. Protein: CSAGVGSGETQYF.

This clonotype came up a few times. The chain is built from TRBV29-1 and TRBJ2-1, with 9 bases aligning to TRBD1. Losses at the gene ends were 6 bases for V and 4 bases for J; bases not matched to a gene: 7. The CDR3 is 14 residues long. Germline V CDR1 and CDR2: SQVTM, ANQGSEA. The CDR3 loop reads CSVLGTGWYNEQFF. CDR3 sequence (DNA): TGCAGCGTCCTCGGGACAGGGTGGTACAATGAGCAGTTCTTC.

This clonotype was found a few times. The chain couples TRBV12-3 or TRBV12-4 to TRBJ2-5; 14 nucleotides align to TRBD2. This CDR3 comprises 14 residues. The trim removed 6 bases at V and 6 bases at J, leaving 3 bases unmatched. The DNA of the CDR3 is TGTGCCAGCAGCGGGACTAGCGGGAGACAGACCCAGTACTTC. Translation: CASSGTSGRQTQYF.

The chain uses TRBV5-1 and TRBJ1-1; D is unresolved. The V gene lost 4 bases and the J gene lost 0 bases, with 16 bases spanning the gap. This CDR3 contains 16 residues. Germline loops: CDR1 SGHRS, CDR2 YFSETQ. For the CDR3, the DNA is TGCGCCAGCAGCCGGCGGGGTTCCCTAATGAACACTGAAGCTTTCTTT. It encodes CASSRRGSLMNTEAFF.